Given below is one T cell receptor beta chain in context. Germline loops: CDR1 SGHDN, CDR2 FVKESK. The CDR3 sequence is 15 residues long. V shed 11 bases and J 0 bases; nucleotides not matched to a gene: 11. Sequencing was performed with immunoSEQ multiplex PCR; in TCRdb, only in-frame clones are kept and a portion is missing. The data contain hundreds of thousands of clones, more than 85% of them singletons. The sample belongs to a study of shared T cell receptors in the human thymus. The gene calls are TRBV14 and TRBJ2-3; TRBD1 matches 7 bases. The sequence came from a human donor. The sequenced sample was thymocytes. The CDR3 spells CARGTVPPSTDTQYF. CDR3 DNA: TGTGCCCGAGGGACAGTTCCACCTAGCACAGATACGCAGTATTTT.